The 32 T cell receptor beta chains below all came from one sample that was sequenced in a study of blood T cell repertoires in COVID-19. Assay: immunoSEQ multiplex PCR; the TCRdb copy retains only in-frame clones and omits some. The sample gives around 380,000 clones, roughly 80% of which show up once; around 1.1% is in the top ten. Sequenced: peripheral blood. The receptors originated from a human donor with acute or convalescent COVID-19. The donor label of this sample is uncertain.

This chain connects TRBV5-6 to TRBJ2-1; D remains unclear. This CDR3 is built from 12 residues. The germline V gene encodes CDR1 SGHDT and CDR2 YYEEEE. V gave up 2 bases and J gave up 8 bases, with 8 bases separating them. The CDR3 DNA reads as TGTGCCAGCAGCTTAACAGCTTATGAGCAGTTCTTC. Translated, it gives CASSLTAYEQFF.

The V gene is TRBV18, the J gene TRBJ1-5; TRBD1 might be the D (6 bases). The CDR3 length is 16 residues. CDR1 KGHSH and CDR2 LQKENI come from the germline V gene. V lost 6 bases and J lost 0, with 15 bases in between. The CDR3 sequence: CASSFGTPDSNQPQHF. CDR3 nucleotides: TGTGCCAGCTCCTTCGGGACACCTGATAGCAATCAGCCCCAGCATTTT.

V gene TRBV6-5 combines with J gene TRBJ2-7, with 7 bases lining up with TRBD1. This CDR3 region has 12 residues. CDR1 and CDR2 (germline): MNHEY, SVGAGI. With 7 bases clipped from V and 2 bases from J, the junction kept 2 bases outside the gene matches. The CDR3: CASIGTAYEQYF. The DNA for the CDR3 is TGTGCCAGCATTGGGACAGCCTACGAGCAGTACTTC.

The chain joins TRBV7-2 to TRBJ2-5, with 11 bases aligning to TRBD2. V lost 3 bases and J lost 5; bases outside the gene matches: 8. CDR3 size: 16 residues. CDR1 SGHTA and CDR2 FQGNSA come from the germline V gene. CDR3 region: CASSLFGTSGGETQYF. The CDR3 DNA follows: TGTGCCAGCAGCTTGTTCGGGACTAGCGGTGGGGAGACCCAGTACTTC.

This rearrangement joins TRBV7-9 to TRBJ2-1; TRBD2 might be the D (6 bases). There are 15 residues in the CDR3. V lost 5 bases, J lost 1 base, and 12 bases lay in between. Germline-derived CDR1 and CDR2 are SEHNR and FQNEAQ (reference sequence). The CDR3 DNA reads as TGTGCCAGCAGCCGAAGCGGGCCTTCCTACAATGAGCAGTTCTTC. It codes for CASSRSGPSYNEQFF.

This clone was recorded only once. The CDR3 nucleotides read TGTGCCAGCAGTTACTCGAGATTGCCAGGGGCTGAAAAACTGTTTTTT. Encoded protein: CASSYSRLPGAEKLFF. The rearrangement links TRBV6-5 to TRBJ1-4; D may be TRBD1 (6 bases). The ends were cut back, 0 bases at V and 7 bases at J, with 15 bases in the middle. CDR3 size: 16 residues. Looked up from germline, CDR1 is MNHEY and CDR2 is SVGAGI.

The gene calls are TRBV29-1 and TRBJ2-5; possible D gene TRBD2, 6 bases. Trimming removed 3 bases from V and 6 bases from J, with 11 bases in between. The CDR3 loop spans 12 amino acids. Germline CDR1 SQVTM, CDR2 ANQGSEA. The CDR3 sequence: CSVDTGGQTQYF. Here the CDR3 DNA reads TGCAGCGTTGACACAGGAGGGCAGACCCAGTACTTC.

V and J are TRBV7-2 and TRBJ2-7; D may be TRBD2 (5 bases). Germline loops: CDR1 SGHTA, CDR2 FQGNSA. V lost 5 bases and J 2 bases, leaving 13 bases between the germline ends. This CDR3 is built from 14 residues. CDR3 amino acids: CASSPQAETYEQYF. The CDR3 nucleotides read TGTGCCAGCAGCCCCCAAGCGGAAACCTACGAGCAGTACTTC.

In its sample, this clone was seen a few times. J is TRBJ2-3 and V is TRBV7-7; D is undetermined. V was trimmed by 0 bases and J by 1 base, leaving 5 bases between them. In germline, CDR1 is SSHAT, CDR2 FNYEAQ (reference sequence). The CDR3 runs to 14 residues. DNA of the CDR3: TGTGCCAGCAGCTTAGCGAGTGGCACAGATACGCAGTATTTT. This gives the protein CASSLASGTDTQYF.

V usage is TRBV7-9 and J usage is TRBJ2-5; 7 nucleotides align to TRBD2. V shed 4 bases and J 7 bases; nucleotides not matched to a gene: 12. CDR1 is SEHNR and CDR2 is FQNEAQ in the germline V gene (reference sequence). CDR3 length: 15 residues. The CDR3 DNA sequence: TGTGCCAGCAGCTCAGAACTAGCGCCCTGGGGGACCCAGTACTTC. It specifies CASSSELAPWGTQYF.

The chain uses TRBV19 and TRBJ2-2; D may be TRBD2 (7 bases). V gave up 6 bases and J gave up 6 bases, with 35 bases separating them. CDR1 is LNHDA and CDR2 is SQIVND in the germline V gene (reference sequence). The length of the CDR3 is 21 residues. CDR3 amino acids: CASRFSGGRIAEGSGPGELFF. The CDR3 bases are TGTGCCAGTAGATTCTCCGGGGGGCGGATAGCGGAGGGGTCAGGACCCGGGGAGCTGTTTTTT.

This clone was detected a few times. V and J are TRBV6-5 and TRBJ1-2; no clear D gene. V was trimmed by 1 base and J by 4 bases, leaving 7 bases between them. Germline CDR1 and CDR2: MNHEY and SVGAGI. The CDR3 consists of 13 residues. The chain's CDR3 is CASSYLRFYGYTF. CDR3 coding DNA: TGTGCCAGCAGTTACTTACGGTTCTATGGCTACACCTTC.

This chain connects TRBV2 to TRBJ1-2, with a weak D call TRBD1 (5 bases). V lost 5 bases, J lost 0 bases, and 16 bases lay in between. Germline V gives CDR1 SNHLY, CDR2 FYNNEI. The CDR3 runs 16 residues. In DNA form, the CDR3 reads TGTGCCAGCAGTTATGAAACGACAGATTCTAACTATGGCTACACCTTC. It is translated as CASSYETTDSNYGYTF.

The gene calls are TRBV7-8 and TRBJ2-1, with 9 bases lining up with TRBD2. The CDR3 loop spans 16 amino acids. Germline CDR1 reads SGHVS; CDR2 reads FQNEAQ. V dropped 0 bases and J dropped 9; count of bases not matched to a gene: 9. CDR3 sequence: CASSLALASGMSEQFF. For the CDR3, the DNA is TGTGCCAGCAGCTTAGCGTTGGCTAGCGGGATGAGTGAGCAGTTCTTC.

DNA of the CDR3: TGTGCCAGCAGCAAAATGAACGGTTTCGATGAGCAGTTCTTC. It yields the protein CASSKMNGFDEQFF. The rearrangement joins TRBV21-1 to TRBJ2-1; the table names TRBD2, a call not compared with the DNA. TRBV21-1 corresponds to a pseudogene. CDR3 length: 14 residues.

The count of this clone is one. The rearrangement uses TRBV21-1 and TRBJ1-3; TRBD1 is the table's D call, not checked against the DNA. TRBV21-1 is labeled a pseudogene. The CDR3 runs to 16 residues. DNA of the CDR3: TGTGCCAGCAGCGAGCAGGGGGAAGGGTCTGGAAACACCATATATTTT. This encodes CASSEQGEGSGNTIYF.

This chain uses TRBV7-2 with TRBJ2-7; D is perhaps TRBD2 (6 bases). The CDR3 runs to 16 residues. The germline gives CDR1 SGHTA, CDR2 FQGNSA. Deletions cut 5 bases from V and 5 bases from J, with 22 bases between. The CDR3 DNA is TGTGCCAGCAGCCTTGGTGCGGGACTGAGGGCCAACGAGCAGTACTTC. Its protein product is CASSLGAGLRANEQYF.

The J gene is TRBJ1-1, the V gene TRBV6-6; perhaps TRBD1 as D (5 bases). In germline, CDR1 is MNHNY, CDR2 SVGAGI (reference sequence). This CDR3 is 15 amino acids long. The germline V and J ends were trimmed by 6 bases and 0 bases, with 14 bases remaining between them. The CDR3 region has the DNA TGTGCCAGCAGGGCAGGGTTTAGGGTGAACACTGAAGCTTTCTTT. Translated, it gives CASRAGFRVNTEAFF.

The chain links TRBV3-1 (or the pseudogene TRBV3-2) to TRBJ2-1; 8 positions agree with TRBD2. CDR1 is LGHDT, CDR2 YNNKEL, per germline (reference sequence). The CDR3 extends over 15 amino acids. The V gene end was trimmed by 2 bases and the J gene end by 6 bases; junction bases not matched to a gene: 6. CDR3 region: CASSQSPGGFNEQFF. The CDR3 DNA follows: TGTGCCAGCAGCCAATCCCCGGGAGGGTTCAATGAGCAGTTCTTC.

The gene calls are TRBV19 and TRBJ1-5; possible D gene TRBD1, 5 bases. Germline values: CDR1 LNHDA, CDR2 SQIVND (reference sequence). The CDR3 contains 21 residues. The ends were cut back, 9 bases at V and 0 bases at J, with 33 bases in the middle. CDR3 amino acids: CASKTSGRGNPGLYSNQPQHF. The DNA for the CDR3 is TGTGCCAGCAAAACCTCAGGCCGCGGGAACCCAGGGCTATATAGCAATCAGCCCCAGCATTTT.

The gene calls are TRBV2 and TRBJ2-1; D might be TRBD1 (5 bases). This CDR3 is built from 13 residues. With 7 bases removed from V and 7 bases from J, the gap between germline ends came to 14 bases. CDR1 is SNHLY, CDR2 FYNNEI, per germline. The CDR3 sequence: CASKGDGSNEQFF. CDR3 DNA sequence: TGTGCCAGCAAAGGGGATGGGTCAAATGAGCAGTTCTTC.

As concerns this clone: At the DNA level, this CDR3 is encoded by other sequences in the same sample as well. The rearrangement uses TRBV18 and TRBJ2-5, with D tentatively TRBD1 (5 bases). Trimming removed 3 bases at V and 1 base at J, with 9 bases between. The CDR3 has 14 residues. CDR1 is KGHSH and CDR2 is LQKENI in the germline V gene. CDR3: CASSPTGSQETQYF. The CDR3 coding sequence is TGTGCCAGCTCACCCACAGGCTCCCAAGAGACCCAGTACTTC.

This chain uses TRBV11-2 with TRBJ1-1; perhaps TRBD1 as D (5 bases). This CDR3 region has 15 residues. Trimming took 4 bases from V and 5 from J, leaving 17 bases between them. The V gene's germline CDR1 is SGHAT and CDR2 FQNNGV. In DNA form, the CDR3 reads TGTGCCAGCAGCTCGGAGGGACGGGTTGGGACTGAAGCTTTCTTT. This encodes CASSSEGRVGTEAFF.

The rearrangement joins TRBV20-1 to TRBJ2-4, with 14 bases matching TRBD2. The V and J ends lost 3 bases and 11 bases, in that order; junction bases with no gene match: 18. The germline CDR1 and CDR2 sequences are DFQATT and SNEGSKA (reference sequence). The CDR3 has 18 amino acids. The CDR3 here is CSASNRLAGGLVSSLQYF. The DNA for the CDR3 is TGCAGTGCTAGTAATCGACTAGCGGGGGGGCTTGTATCGTCGCTTCAGTACTTC.

The chain links TRBV25-1 to TRBJ2-3; 9 bases align to TRBD2. In germline, CDR1 is MGHDK, CDR2 SYGVNS. The J segment lost 4 bases and the V segment lost 4 bases, leaving 9 bases of the junction unmatched. The CDR3 extends over 16 amino acids. For the CDR3, the DNA is TGTGCCAGCAGTGGTTGGCCTAGCGGGGCCTCAGATACGCAGTATTTT. Its protein is CASSGWPSGASDTQYF.

This rearrangement joins TRBV25-1 to TRBJ2-1; TRBD2 matches at 8 bases. The J segment lost 8 bases and the V segment lost 2 bases, leaving 5 bases of the junction unmatched. The CDR3 contains 14 residues. CDR1 is MGHDK and CDR2 is SYGVNS in the germline V gene. The CDR3 DNA is TGTGCCAGCAGTGAACGGGAGGGCCGGGATGAGCAGTTCTTC. Encoded protein: CASSEREGRDEQFF.

The chain uses TRBV2 and TRBJ1-3; no clear D. CDR1 is SNHLY and CDR2 is FYNNEI in the germline V gene. V shed 8 bases and J shed 0 bases, with 8 bases lying between them. The length of the CDR3 is 13 residues. This CDR3 reads CASVVDSGNTIYF. The CDR3 DNA is TGTGCCAGCGTGGTAGACTCTGGAAACACCATATATTTT.

V and J are TRBV29-1 and TRBJ2-7; D is possibly TRBD1 (6 bases). The V end was cut by 6 bases, the J end by 3 bases, with 15 bases between. This CDR3 has 13 residues. The germline CDR1 and CDR2 sequences are SQVTM and ANQGSEA. DNA of the CDR3: TGCAGCGTAGCCCTAACAGGGATCTACGAGCAGTACTTC. Protein: CSVALTGIYEQYF.

The chain combines TRBV19 with TRBJ2-3; D is perhaps TRBD2 (5 bases). CDR1 and CDR2 (germline): LNHDA, SQIVND (reference sequence). V lost 5 bases, J lost 0 bases, and 18 bases lay in between. This CDR3 has 17 residues. The CDR3 loop reads CASSAKLGSSSTDTQYF. In DNA, the CDR3 is TGTGCCAGTAGTGCCAAACTAGGTTCCTCTAGCACAGATACGCAGTATTTT.

The sample holds a few counts of this clone. The genes are TRBV3-1 (or the pseudogene TRBV3-2) and TRBJ1-3; D gene unclear. CDR1 and CDR2 from the germline V gene are LGHDT and YNNKEL (reference sequence). The CDR3 has 15 residues. Trimming stripped 2 bases from V and 2 bases from J, with 10 bases between. CDR3 residues: CASSQMAATGNTIYF. CDR3 DNA: TGTGCCAGCAGCCAAATGGCAGCGACTGGAAACACCATATATTTT.

V usage is TRBV19 and J usage is TRBJ1-1, with TRBD1 matching 9 bases. There are 15 residues in the CDR3. The V gene end was trimmed by 8 bases and the J gene end by 3 bases; junction bases not matched to a gene: 10. Germline V CDR1 and CDR2: LNHDA, SQIVND (reference sequence). The CDR3: CASLDRGPEDTEAFF. In DNA form, the CDR3 reads TGTGCCAGTTTGGACAGGGGACCCGAAGACACTGAAGCTTTCTTT.

This rearrangement joins TRBV6-5 to TRBJ1-5, with TRBD1 matching 9 bases. Per germline, CDR1 MNHEY and CDR2 SVGAGI. The CDR3 is made up of 14 amino acids. The junction had 7 bases not matched to a gene; V was cut back by 6 bases and J by 7 bases. The DNA for the CDR3 is TGTGCCAGCAGCCCACAGGGGGCAGGGCAGCCCCAGCATTTT. This sequence encodes CASSPQGAGQPQHF.